This T cell receptor beta chain was observed in a study of blood T cell repertoires in COVID-19. Study context: Specimens from acute and convalescent COVID-19 originated in the United States, Italy and Spain. The cDNA or gDNA used as material had been derived from T cells, B-cell-depleted T cells, or PBMCs.

There are 16 residues in the CDR3. The germline V gene encodes CDR1 MNHEY and CDR2 SMNVEV (reference sequence). V dropped 5 bases and J dropped 7 bases, with 21 bases sitting between them. Source study methods: By means of reference gene primer amplification, nucleated cell counts were estimated. Here immunoSEQ multiplex PCR was the method, and the copy in TCRdb shows in-frame clones only, minus some. From that table come the V and J calls and clone size; the DNA was used to work out D and trimming. The sample lists around 40,000 clones, around 74% occurring once. The sequenced material came from peripheral blood. This sequence was found in an older man with acute or convalescent COVID-19. The chain recombines TRBV27 with TRBJ2-1; D is perhaps TRBD2 (5 bases). The CDR3 DNA reads as TGTGCCAGCAGTCCCACCGGGCAACTAGGTCATAATGAGCAGTTCTTC. Translated: CASSPTGQLGHNEQFF.